One sample yielded the 11 T cell receptor beta chains listed below, sequenced in a study of blood T cell repertoires in COVID-19 (dated by TCRdb to between 2020 and 2021). The library came from the immunoSEQ multiplex PCR assay. Not all clones reach the TCRdb copy of this immuneACCESS table, which keeps in-frame sequences only. Checked studies attribute under half of the gap to unresolved V genes and leave the rest unexplained. Recorded for this sample are tens of thousands of clones; roughly 90% of them occurred a single time. The biggest ten clones account for about 4% of the sample. Sequencing was carried out using peripheral blood. The receptors here all came from a man aged 45-60 years with acute or convalescent COVID-19.

The rearrangement joins TRBV6-6 to TRBJ2-1, with 12 bases matching TRBD2. Germline CDR1 is MNHNY and CDR2 is SVGAGI (reference sequence). The V segment lost 0 bases and the J segment 6 bases; nucleotides outside the gene matches: 0. The CDR3 spans 15 residues. CDR3 DNA: TGTGCCAGCAGTTACTCGACTAGCGGGAGCAATGAGCAGTTCTTC. Amino acids: CASSYSTSGSNEQFF.

CDR3 residues: CASSPTGVNSGNTIYF. The CDR3 DNA is TGTGCCAGCAGCCCGACAGGCGTCAACTCTGGAAACACCATATATTTT. The chain uses TRBV7-9 and TRBJ1-3, with D perhaps TRBD1 (6 bases). The germline gives CDR1 SEHNR, CDR2 FQNEAQ (reference sequence). V shed 5 bases and J shed 0 bases, with 14 bases lying between them. CDR3 length: 16 amino acids. The whole variable domain, filled in from reference TRBV7-9 and TRBJ1-3, reads DTGVSQNPRHKITKRGQNVTFRCDPISEHNRLYWYRQTLGQGPEFLTYFQNEAQLEKSRLLSDRFSAERPKGSFSTLEIQRTEQGDSAMYLCASSPTGVNSGNTIYFGEGSWLTVV.

V is TRBV4-1 and J is TRBJ1-5; 9 positions match TRBD1. The CDR3 has 15 amino acids. In germline, CDR1 is MGHRA, CDR2 YSYEKL. V gave up 1 base and J gave up 4 bases; unmatched junction bases: 2. The CDR3 is CASSQGDRVNQPQHF. CDR3 nucleotides: TGCGCCAGCAGCCAAGGGGACAGGGTTAATCAGCCCCAGCATTTT.

The rearrangement links TRBV5-4 to TRBJ2-5; a weak D match, TRBD2 (6 bases). From germline, CDR1 is SGHNT and CDR2 YYREEE (reference sequence). The CDR3 consists of 15 residues. With 4 bases removed from V and 3 bases from J, the gap between germline ends came to 16 bases. As DNA, the CDR3 is TGTGCCAGCAGCAACGGACTACTACTTAAAGAGACCCAGTACTTC. Translated, it gives CASSNGLLLKETQYF.

J is TRBJ2-2 and V is TRBV9; 8 positions agree with TRBD2. The V gene end was trimmed by 1 base and the J gene end by 7 bases; junction bases not matched to a gene: 9. The CDR3 loop spans 16 amino acids. Germline lookup yields CDR1 SGDLS and CDR2 YYNGEE. The CDR3 nucleotides read TGTGCCAGCAGCGTACGGGGGGGCGCGGTCGGCGGGGAGCTGTTTTTT. Residues: CASSVRGGAVGGELFF. Using reference TRBV9 and TRBJ2-2 for the parts outside the CDR3, the full variable domain is DSGVTQTPKHLITATGQRVTLRCSPRSGDLSVYWYQQSLDQGLQFLIQYYNGEERAKGNILERFSAQQFPDLHSELNLSSLELGDSALYFCASSVRGGAVGGELFFGEGSRLTVL.

The chain links TRBV12-3 or TRBV12-4 to TRBJ2-1, with 7 bases lining up with TRBD2. This CDR3 is built from 11 residues. V gave up 5 bases and J gave up 15 bases; unmatched junction bases: 7. This CDR3 is CASSRTRKVFF. The CDR3 DNA reads TGTGCCAGCAGTAGGACTAGGAAAGTGTTCTTC.

V usage is TRBV5-6 and J usage is TRBJ1-4; TRBD1 might be the D (5 bases). CDR3 length equals 14 residues. Trimming stripped 4 bases from V and 6 bases from J, with 13 bases between. The germline gives CDR1 SGHDT, CDR2 YYEEEE. CDR3 nucleotide sequence: TGTGCCAGCAGCCTTGGCCTACAGGATGAAAAACTGTTTTTT. Translating it yields CASSLGLQDEKLFF.

This chain links TRBV18 with TRBJ2-7; D is ambiguous. This CDR3 spans 16 amino acids. Trimming stripped 0 bases from V and 7 bases from J, with 19 bases between. Germline V lookup: CDR1 KGHSH, CDR2 LQKENI. CDR3 in DNA: TGTGCCAGCTCACCACCGATTAGCTCCCCCCGTAATGAGCAGTACTTC. Protein: CASSPPISSPRNEQYF.

This clone has just one count. The chain has TRBV24-1 and TRBJ1-5, with 10 bases matching TRBD1. Germline values: CDR1 KGHDR, CDR2 SFDVKD. V gave up 7 bases and J gave up 0 bases; unmatched junction bases: 5. This CDR3 has 16 residues. The CDR3: CATRWTGGYSNQPQHF. CDR3 bases: TGTGCCACCAGATGGACAGGGGGATATAGCAATCAGCCCCAGCATTTT.

This clone was counted once. The chain combines TRBV19 with TRBJ2-5; 7 bases match TRBD1. Germline assignment: CDR1 LNHDA and CDR2 SQIVND (reference sequence). V gave up 3 bases and J gave up 2 bases; unmatched junction bases: 3. This CDR3 has 14 amino acids. CDR3 in amino acids: CASSMWGQQETQYF. The DNA for the CDR3 is TGTGCCAGTAGTATGTGGGGACAGCAAGAGACCCAGTACTTC.

The gene calls are TRBV30 and TRBJ2-1; D may be TRBD2 (9 bases). Between the trimmed V and J ends, which lost 4 bases and 6 bases, there was a span of 22 bases. Germline V lookup: CDR1 GTSNPN, CDR2 SVGIG (reference sequence). CDR3 length: 16 amino acids. CDR3 protein: CAWKQGVAGELNEQFF. As DNA, the CDR3 is TGTGCCTGGAAACAGGGGGTAGCGGGAGAGCTCAATGAGCAGTTCTTC. Full variable domain (remainder filled in from reference TRBV30 and TRBJ2-1): SQTIHQWPATLVQPVGSPLSLECTVEGTSNPNLYWYRQAAGRGLQLLFYSVGIGQISSEVPQNLSASRPQDRQFILSSKKLLLSDSGFYLCAWKQGVAGELNEQFFGPGTRLTVL.